This is a list of T cell receptor beta chains from one sample in a study of CXCR3-negative and CXCR3-positive naive CD8 T cells. TCRdb reprocessed the 5' RACE reads, keeping one entry per CDR3 protein, no DNA. The listing contains 150,000 or so distinct CDR3 sequences. Material: naive CXCR3- CD8+ T cells from blood. These receptors all come from a human donor in good health. Some clones in this sample may be carry-over from other donors' samples. Each CDR3 is given with its conserved first and last residue.

V gene: TRBV29-1
J gene: TRBJ2-7
CDR3 length: 14
CDR3 protein: CSVEGTGESYEQYF

V gene: TRBV13
J gene: TRBJ1-6
CDR3 length: 14
CDR3 protein: CASSANRGESPLHF

V gene: TRBV6-2/TRBV6-3
J gene: TRBJ2-7
CDR3 length: 16
CDR3 protein: CASSYSTSGGFDEQYF

V gene: TRBV15
J gene: TRBJ1-1
CDR3 length: 16
CDR3 protein: CATSSLLAVTNTEAFF

V gene: TRBV28
J gene: TRBJ1-4
CDR3 length: 15
CDR3 protein: CASSFRGLVNEKLFF

V gene: TRBV7-7
J gene: TRBJ2-3
CDR3 length: 15
CDR3 protein: CASSLGQFSTDTQYF

V gene: TRBV7-7
J gene: TRBJ2-3
CDR3 length: 17
CDR3 protein: CASSLGIAGAGEDTQYF

V gene: TRBV29-1
J gene: TRBJ1-1
CDR3 length: 13
CDR3 protein: CSAQGAPGTEAFF

V gene: TRBV7-9
J gene: TRBJ2-1
CDR3 length: 15
CDR3 protein: CASSSGQGDYNEQFF

V gene: TRBV20-1
J gene: TRBJ1-2
CDR3 length: 16
CDR3 protein: CSARITGTGSNYGYTF

V gene: TRBV15
J gene: TRBJ1-1
CDR3 length: 12
CDR3 protein: CATSLGGTEAFF

V gene: TRBV5-1
J gene: TRBJ2-7
CDR3 length: 16
CDR3 protein: CASSSISPGGLHEQYF

V gene: TRBV19
J gene: TRBJ2-3
CDR3 length: 17
CDR3 protein: CASSIASGDFSTDTQYF

V gene: TRBV28
J gene: TRBJ1-1
CDR3 length: 13
CDR3 protein: CASSPGGNTEAFF

V gene: TRBV20-1
J gene: TRBJ2-2
CDR3 length: 14
CDR3 protein: CSVRRQGDTGELFF

V gene: TRBV19
J gene: TRBJ1-1
CDR3 length: 16
CDR3 protein: CASSIDLQWRNTEAFF

V gene: TRBV19
J gene: TRBJ1-5
CDR3 length: 13
CDR3 protein: CASSIGGNQPQHF

V gene: TRBV14
J gene: TRBJ2-1
CDR3 length: 18
CDR3 protein: CASSHLLASGISFNEQFF

V gene: TRBV25-1
J gene: TRBJ2-1
CDR3 length: 17
CDR3 protein: CASSEPRTPDSYNEQFF

V gene: TRBV28
J gene: TRBJ2-2
CDR3 length: 17
CDR3 protein: CASSLPTSPLNTGELFF

V gene: TRBV29-1
J gene: TRBJ2-2
CDR3 length: 13
CDR3 protein: CSVYQSNTGELFF

V gene: TRBV29-1
J gene: TRBJ2-5
CDR3 length: 15
CDR3 protein: CSVWLGQGAGETQYF

V gene: TRBV6-5
J gene: TRBJ2-7
CDR3 length: 14
CDR3 protein: CASSSAANSYEQYF

V gene: TRBV14
J gene: TRBJ2-5
CDR3 length: 14
CDR3 protein: CASSQVPGQETQYF

V gene: TRBV5-1
J gene: TRBJ1-1
CDR3 length: 14
CDR3 protein: CASSLVRGNTEAFF

V gene: TRBV28
J gene: TRBJ2-1
CDR3 length: 16
CDR3 protein: CASRKTGTSSYNEQFF

V gene: TRBV29-1
J gene: TRBJ2-1
CDR3 length: 13
CDR3 protein: CSAEPGGENEQFF

V gene: TRBV7-9
J gene: TRBJ1-1
CDR3 length: 13
CDR3 protein: CASSPPGSPEAFF

V gene: TRBV14
J gene: TRBJ2-5
CDR3 length: 18
CDR3 protein: CASSYGASGRSGQETQYF

V gene: TRBV5-4
J gene: TRBJ2-3
CDR3 length: 15
CDR3 protein: CASSLVGQETDTQYF

V gene: TRBV7-2
J gene: TRBJ2-7
CDR3 length: 12
CDR3 protein: CASSLRVYEQYF

V gene: TRBV10-2
J gene: TRBJ2-2
CDR3 length: 14
CDR3 protein: CASSETPDTGELFF

V gene: TRBV15
J gene: TRBJ2-7
CDR3 length: 15
CDR3 protein: CATSNDRRLSHEQYF

V gene: TRBV5-1
J gene: TRBJ2-5
CDR3 length: 15
CDR3 protein: CASSLTSGWQETQYF

V gene: TRBV7-9
J gene: TRBJ2-7
CDR3 length: 16
CDR3 protein: CASSLGRGQLSYEQYF

V gene: TRBV7-2
J gene: TRBJ2-7
CDR3 length: 14
CDR3 protein: CASSEPTSGYEQYF

V gene: TRBV28
J gene: TRBJ2-1
CDR3 length: 13
CDR3 protein: CASGDSANNEQFF

V gene: TRBV3-1
J gene: TRBJ2-3
CDR3 length: 16
CDR3 protein: CASSQLTAGVVDTQYF

V gene: TRBV12-3/TRBV12-4
J gene: TRBJ1-1
CDR3 length: 13
CDR3 protein: CASSLGVATEAFF

V gene: TRBV10-3
J gene: TRBJ2-7
CDR3 length: 16
CDR3 protein: CAISGSDGLSSYEQYF

V gene: TRBV7-6
J gene: TRBJ2-5
CDR3 length: 11
CDR3 protein: CASSSPGTQYF

V gene: TRBV28
J gene: TRBJ2-1
CDR3 length: 12
CDR3 protein: CASSGVADEQFF

V gene: TRBV4-1
J gene: TRBJ2-7
CDR3 length: 17
CDR3 protein: CASSQDHVGKGAYEQYF

V gene: TRBV2
J gene: TRBJ2-2
CDR3 length: 16
CDR3 protein: CASSPRWSPNTGELFF

V gene: TRBV6-5
J gene: TRBJ2-2
CDR3 length: 13
CDR3 protein: CVSSYRDTGELFF

V gene: TRBV7-9
J gene: TRBJ2-7
CDR3 length: 16
CDR3 protein: CASSFSPAGVGDEQYF

V gene: TRBV6-5
J gene: TRBJ1-6
CDR3 length: 16
CDR3 protein: CASTPFQGALFSPLHF

V gene: TRBV7-9
J gene: TRBJ1-2
CDR3 length: 16
CDR3 protein: CASSLAGSPTNYGYTF

V gene: TRBV29-1
J gene: TRBJ1-2
CDR3 length: 12
CDR3 protein: CSVDRQSYGYTF

V gene: TRBV20-1
J gene: TRBJ2-3
CDR3 length: 14
CDR3 protein: CSARDSARSDTQYF

V gene: TRBV5-1
J gene: TRBJ2-7
CDR3 length: 14
CDR3 protein: CASSLYGTKYEQYF

V gene: TRBV4-1
J gene: TRBJ1-6
CDR3 length: 12
CDR3 protein: CASSQGGTPLHF

V gene: TRBV24-1
J gene: TRBJ2-1
CDR3 length: 12
CDR3 protein: CATSDYMNEQFF

V gene: TRBV28
J gene: TRBJ2-7
CDR3 length: 14
CDR3 protein: CASGRDRVSYEQYF

V gene: TRBV11-3
J gene: TRBJ2-1
CDR3 length: 11
CDR3 protein: CASSFLGEQFF